Shown below are 30 T cell receptor beta chains from a single sample sequenced in a study of Graves' ophthalmopathy and Graves' hyperthyroidism. Researchers took RNA transcripts and amplified TCR beta CDR3 regions from them. HTBI primers were used in a first-round RT-PCR, which preceded a second-round multiplex PCR. In TCRdb, the multiplex PCR reads were re-called with MiXCR into one record per CDR3 protein. The sample shows 1 million to 1.3 million distinct CDR3 sequences, about 35% of them seen only once. Source material: peripheral blood or thyroid tissue (not recorded which). These receptors originate from an adult man with Graves' hyperthyroidism.

This clonotype was seen at least ten times. An end of the junction differs from the germline gene, which may be a read error. V gene TRBV11-2 combines with J gene TRBJ2-7; no reliable D call. The germline V gene encodes CDR1 SGHAT and CDR2 FQNNGV. The CDR3 totals 10 residues. CDR3 loop: CASSNNEIKF. Here the CDR3 DNA reads TGTGCCAGCAGCAATAACGAAATTAAATTC.

The chain links TRBV25-1 to TRBJ1-2, with TRBD1 identical over 9 bases. CDR1 is MGHDK and CDR2 is SYGVNS in the germline V gene. The V segment lost 10 bases and the J segment 8 bases; nucleotides outside the gene matches: 20. This CDR3 has 16 residues. For the CDR3, the DNA is TGTGCCACCAACCAGGCTCCTATACAGGGGGCACGGGGCTACACCTTC. Translation gives CATNQAPIQGARGYTF.

In its sample, this clonotype was seen many times. The V call is TRBV5-6, the J call TRBJ1-5, with D uncertain. The germline V and J ends were trimmed by 2 bases and 1 base, with 13 bases remaining between them. This CDR3 comprises 16 residues. Looked up from germline, CDR1 is SGHDT and CDR2 is YYEEEE. CDR3 protein: CASSFNPMGSNQPQHF. CDR3 bases: TGTGCCAGCAGCTTTAATCCGATGGGAAGCAATCAGCCCCAGCATTTT.

The chain links TRBV10-3 to TRBJ2-7; 12 nucleotides line up with TRBD2. The CDR3 has 17 amino acids. Germline V gene sequence: CDR1 ENHRY, CDR2 SYGVKD. V lost 3 bases, J lost 0 bases, and 6 bases stayed unmatched. The CDR3 DNA reads as TGTGCCATCAGTGACCACCGGACTAGCGGGACCTCCTACGAGCAGTACTTC. Residues: CAISDHRTSGTSYEQYF.

This clonotype was detected only a few times. The rearrangement uses TRBV7-2 and TRBJ2-7, with a weak D call TRBD1 (6 bases). V lost 5 bases and J lost 3, with 14 bases in between. The V gene's germline CDR1 is SGHTA and CDR2 FQGNSA. The CDR3 covers 14 residues. As DNA, the CDR3 is TGTGCCAGCAGCCCGGACAGAAATAACTACGAGCAGTACTTC. Its translation: CASSPDRNNYEQYF. Looking up the rest from reference TRBV7-2 and TRBJ2-7 gives the full variable domain: GAGVSQSPSNKVTEKGKDVELRCDPISGHTALYWYRQSLGQGLEFLIYFQGNSAPDKSGLPSDRFSAERTGGSVSTLTIQRTQQEDSAVYLCASSPDRNNYEQYFGPGTRLTVT.

Ten or more counts support this clonotype. The chain carries TRBV24-1 and TRBJ2-5; tentative D call: TRBD2 (7 bases). Germline V gene lookup returns CDR1 KGHDR and CDR2 SFDVKD. V was trimmed by 4 bases and J by 3 bases, leaving 20 bases between them. The CDR3 sequence is 17 residues long. As DNA, the CDR3 is TGTGCCACCAGTGACCCTGCAGGCGGGGGCCAAAAAGAGACCCAGTACTTC. Its protein product is CATSDPAGGGQKETQYF.

This clonotype turned up a few times. CDR3 loop: CASSPQGNTIYF. In DNA form, the CDR3 reads TGTGCCAGCAGTCCCCAGGGGAACACCATATATTTT. The chain employs TRBV2 and TRBJ1-3, with TRBD1 as a possible D gene (6 bases). Trimming took off 5 bases at V and 7 bases at J, with 9 bases between the two ends. Per the germline V gene, CDR1 is SNHLY and CDR2 is FYNNEI. The CDR3 sequence is 12 residues long.

CDR3 bases: TGTGCGACGAGGACAACTAATGAAAAACTGTTTTTT. Encoded protein: CATRTTNEKLFF. The rearrangement links TRBV6-6 to TRBJ1-4, with D hard to call. The CDR3 sequence is 12 residues long. In germline, CDR1 is MNHNY, CDR2 SVGAGI (reference sequence).

The genes are TRBV4-3 and TRBJ1-1, with D uncertain. This CDR3 spans 16 amino acids. The V end lost 1 base, the J end lost 1 base, and 13 bases lay between the germline ends. The V gene's germline CDR1 is LGHNA and CDR2 YSLEER. CDR3 amino acids: CASSQASKRANTEAFF. Here the CDR3 DNA reads TGCGCCAGCAGCCAAGCCTCGAAGAGAGCGAACACTGAAGCTTTCTTT.

This rearrangement joins TRBV4-3 to TRBJ1-6, with 7 bases lining up with TRBD1. V dropped 2 bases and J dropped 7; count of bases not matched to a gene: 14. Germline-derived CDR1 and CDR2 are LGHNA and YSLEER. The CDR3 is 18 amino acids. In DNA form, the CDR3 reads TGCGCCAGCAGCCAACACTTACCAGGGGGAGCTCGAAATTCACCCCTCCACTTT. It yields the protein CASSQHLPGGARNSPLHF.

This clonotype was seen ten or more times. The chain combines TRBV20-1 with TRBJ1-6; D is perhaps TRBD1 (5 bases). The CDR3 runs to 13 residues. Germline CDR1 reads DFQATT; CDR2 reads SNEGSKA (reference sequence). Trimming removed 4 bases from V and 9 bases from J, with 13 bases in between. CDR3 amino acids: CSATGLIGSPLHF. The CDR3 DNA sequence: TGCAGTGCTACAGGGTTAATAGGTTCACCCCTCCACTTT.

The chain couples TRBV4-3 to TRBJ2-2, with D possibly being TRBD1 (5 bases). Germline CDR1 and CDR2: LGHNA and YSLEER. The CDR3 is 16 amino acids. Trimming removed 1 base at V and 1 base at J, with 10 bases between. The CDR3 region has the DNA TGCGCCAGCAGCCAAGCCATGACAGTGAACACCGGGGAGCTGTTTTTT. This sequence encodes CASSQAMTVNTGELFF.

The rearrangement uses TRBV7-2 and TRBJ2-7, with 9 bases that match TRBD2. Trimming at V came to 0 bases and at J to 4 bases, leaving 10 bases not matched to a gene. The CDR3 runs to 17 residues. The germline CDR1 and CDR2 sequences are SGHTA and FQGNSA. The CDR3 spells CASSLASYLAGRYEQYF. CDR3 DNA: TGTGCCAGCAGCTTAGCGTCTTATCTAGCGGGAAGGTACGAGCAGTACTTC.

The chain uses TRBV20-1 and TRBJ2-7; D gene ambiguous. The germline V gene encodes CDR1 DFQATT and CDR2 SNEGSKA (reference sequence). The CDR3 is made up of 12 amino acids. Trimming left V 5 bases short and J 4 bases short, with 12 bases between. CDR3 DNA sequence: TGCAGTGCTGGGAACTCCGGGTACGAGCAGTACTTC. It specifies CSAGNSGYEQYF.

A few counts support this clonotype. V and J are TRBV7-2 and TRBJ1-4; possibly TRBD1 for D (5 bases). V was trimmed by 3 bases and J by 5 bases, leaving 16 bases between them. The CDR3 has 16 residues. The germline V gene has CDR1 SGHTA and CDR2 FQGNSA. The CDR3 is CASSFGGSVPNEKLFF. In DNA form, the CDR3 reads TGTGCCAGCAGCTTCGGGGGTTCGGTTCCGAATGAAAAACTGTTTTTT.

The chain recombines TRBV7-9 with TRBJ2-7; D gene uncertain. With 11 bases removed from V and 5 bases from J, the gap between germline ends came to 10 bases. Germline V gene data show CDR1 as SEHNR and CDR2 as FQNEAQ (reference sequence). This CDR3 is 10 amino acids long. The CDR3 here is CAPGSNEQYF. Here the CDR3 DNA reads TGTGCCCCCGGGTCGAACGAGCAGTACTTC.

This clonotype came up many times. J is TRBJ1-3 and V is TRBV20-1; no firm D call. Germline V gene lookup returns CDR1 DFQATT and CDR2 SNEGSKA (reference sequence). With 0 bases removed from V and 2 bases from J, the gap between germline ends came to 14 bases. The CDR3 contains 16 residues. CDR3 DNA sequence: TGCAGTGCTAGAGATCTTGTCAGAGATACTGGAAACACCATATATTTT. Translation gives CSARDLVRDTGNTIYF.

The chain couples TRBV19 to TRBJ1-5; unclear D gene. The ends were cut back, 4 bases at V and 3 bases at J, with 10 bases in the middle. The germline gives CDR1 LNHDA, CDR2 SQIVND (reference sequence). The CDR3 extends over 14 amino acids. CDR3 nucleotides: TGTGCCAGTAGTACTTTCGGCGTCAATCAGCCCCAGCATTTT. It encodes CASSTFGVNQPQHF. The whole variable domain, filled in from reference TRBV19 and TRBJ1-5, reads DGGITQSPKYLFRKEGQNVTLSCEQNLNHDAMYWYRQDPGQGLRLIYYSQIVNDFQKGDIAEGYSVSREKKESFPLTVTSAQKNPTAFYLCASSTFGVNQPQHFGDGTRLSIL.

In this sample, this clonotype turned up many times. The chain carries TRBV20-1 and TRBJ1-1; D is unclear. Germline assignment: CDR1 DFQATT and CDR2 SNEGSKA (reference sequence). The V end lost 1 base, the J end lost 4 bases, and 13 bases lay between the germline ends. The CDR3 extends over 14 amino acids. CDR3 protein: CSARVGSSLTEAFF. The CDR3 DNA reads TGCAGTGCTAGAGTAGGGAGTTCCCTCACTGAAGCTTTCTTT.

In this sample, this clonotype turned up a few times. V is TRBV29-1 and J is TRBJ2-7, with 13 positions matching TRBD2. The CDR3 is 16 residues long. The V segment lost 4 bases and the J segment 2 bases; nucleotides outside the gene matches: 8. Germline lookup yields CDR1 SQVTM and CDR2 ANQGSEA. Here the CDR3 DNA reads TGCAGCGTTGTACTAGCGGGAGGGTTTAGGCCCTACGAGCAGTACTTC. This codes for CSVVLAGGFRPYEQYF.

The rearrangement links TRBV20-1 to TRBJ1-1; D might be TRBD1 (5 bases). This CDR3 is 14 amino acids long. The V gene's germline CDR1 is DFQATT and CDR2 SNEGSKA (reference sequence). The V end was cut by 0 bases, the J end by 1 base, with 9 bases between. The CDR3 DNA reads TGCAGTGCTAGAGACAGGGTCAGGAACACTGAAGCTTTCTTT. Protein: CSARDRVRNTEAFF.

This sequence joins TRBV7-2 and TRBJ2-5, with 12 bases fitting TRBD2. The germline CDR1 and CDR2 sequences are SGHTA and FQGNSA. The CDR3 is made up of 16 amino acids. With V trimmed by 2 bases and J by 5 bases, 6 bases remained unmatched. The CDR3 nucleotides are TGTGCCAGCAGCTTAAAACTAGCGGGAGGCGGGGAGACCCAGTACTTC. This gives the protein CASSLKLAGGGETQYF.

This chain links TRBV5-6 with TRBJ1-4; D call uncertain. The ends were cut back, 4 bases at V and 7 bases at J, with 17 bases in the middle. Per the germline V gene, CDR1 is SGHDT and CDR2 is YYEEEE. The CDR3 runs 15 residues. The chain's CDR3 is CASSQRPFLAEKLFF. The CDR3 coding sequence is TGTGCCAGCAGCCAGCGCCCTTTTCTGGCTGAAAAACTGTTTTTT.

This clonotype has a count of ten or more. The chain employs TRBV7-9 and TRBJ2-7; tentatively, D is TRBD2 (5 bases). The CDR3 sequence is 17 residues long. The V gene lost 6 bases and the J gene lost 3 bases, with 24 bases spanning the gap. Germline assignment: CDR1 SEHNR and CDR2 FQNEAQ (reference sequence). DNA of the CDR3: TGTGCCAGCAGTGGACTTGGCGATTACGGGTACGGCTACGAGCAGTACTTC. It translates to CASSGLGDYGYGYEQYF.

For this clonotype: A much larger clone lies one base from this, so it may be a read error. V gene TRBV7-8 combines with J gene TRBJ2-7, with TRBD2 matching 7 bases. This CDR3 spans 15 amino acids. From germline, CDR1 is SGHVS and CDR2 FQNEAQ. Here the CDR3 reads CASSLAQIGRDERYF. DNA for the CDR3: TGTGCCAGCAGCTTAGCGCAGATAGGGAGGGACGAGCGGTACTTC. Full variable domain (missing parts from reference TRBV7-8 and TRBJ2-7): GAGVSQSPRYKVAKRGQDVALRCDPISGHVSLFWYQQALGQGPEFLTYFQNEAQLDKSGLPSDRFFAERPEGSVSTLKIQRTQQEDSAVYLCASSLAQIGRDERYFGPGTRLTVT.

This clonotype was observed many times. J is TRBJ2-7 and V is TRBV10-3; D might be TRBD1 (6 bases). The V end lost 11 bases, the J end lost 1 base, and 15 bases lay between the germline ends. Germline V lookup: CDR1 ENHRY, CDR2 SYGVKD. The length of the CDR3 is 13 residues. The CDR3 nucleotides are TGTGCCGTCTGGGCAGGGGTTTCCTACGAGCAGTACTTC. Translated: CAVWAGVSYEQYF.

The chain joins TRBV25-1 to TRBJ1-2, with D uncertain. The germline V gene has CDR1 MGHDK and CDR2 SYGVNS. This CDR3 region has 14 residues. The V gene lost 5 bases and the J gene lost 2 bases, with 12 bases spanning the gap. CDR3: CASSYLGQNYGYTF. The CDR3 DNA sequence: TGTGCCAGCAGTTACCTAGGGCAGAACTATGGCTACACCTTC.

V usage is TRBV7-8 and J usage is TRBJ2-5; 11 nucleotides match TRBD1. Germline lookup yields CDR1 SGHVS and CDR2 FQNEAQ. The CDR3 totals 16 residues. V trimming: 5 bases; J trimming: 5 bases; junction bases outside the gene matches: 10. CDR3 residues: CASSQGQGGRRETQYF. Written as DNA, the CDR3 is TGTGCCAGCAGCCAGGGACAGGGGGGGCGTCGGGAGACCCAGTACTTC.

This rearrangement joins TRBV7-8 to TRBJ1-1, with D possibly being TRBD1 (5 bases). Trimming removed 5 bases at V and 2 bases at J, with 18 bases between. Germline values: CDR1 SGHVS, CDR2 FQNEAQ. The CDR3 runs 16 residues. CDR3 amino acids: CASSPKDRGHNTEAFF. The CDR3 DNA sequence: TGTGCCAGCAGCCCAAAGGACCGGGGCCACAACACTGAAGCTTTCTTT.

Ten or more counts support this clonotype. The J gene is TRBJ1-1, the V gene TRBV7-6; D is perhaps TRBD1 (5 bases). Germline V lookup: CDR1 SGHVS, CDR2 FNYEAQ. The CDR3 totals 16 residues. The ends were cut back, 0 bases at V and 4 bases at J, with 15 bases in the middle. The CDR3 spells CASSLAHRDFGTEAFF. DNA of the CDR3: TGTGCCAGCAGCTTAGCGCACCGGGACTTTGGCACTGAAGCTTTCTTT.